This T cell receptor (beta chain) comes out of a study of PD-1 blockade in classical Hodgkin lymphoma (dated by TCRdb to between 2020 and 2021). About the investigation overall: Nivolumab dosing was 3 mg/kg intravenously every 2 weeks, continuing until either disease progression or unacceptable toxicity. A peripheral blood immune signature of response to PD-1 blockade in classical Hodgkin lymphoma was defined using TCR beta sequencing and CyTOF.

The Qiagen DNeasy kit was used to extract genomic DNA both from unsorted PBMCs and from the negatively selected CD4+ and CD8+ fractions. TCR beta CDR3 regions were amplified by immunoSEQ multiplex PCR using primers annealing to V and J segments. A synthetic immune receptor repertoire was used to minimize amplification bias, and remaining bias was computationally removed after sequencing. The study's own analysis went as follows. Repertoire diversity was quantified as the Shannon entropy index using custom Python scripts. Unsorted, CD4+ and CD8+ repertoires were analyzed separately, except in combined analyses where CD4+ and CD8+ sequences were merged in silico. A clone was considered expanded if an increase in frequency of at least 2-fold after treatment relative to C1D1 was found, and a pseudocount of 0.5 was applied to clones undetected at baseline. Singleton clones were defined as clones with 0 or 1 copy at C1D1, and non-singleton clones were defined as clones with 2 or more copies. By matching protein sequences in sorted samples from the same patient, clones expanded in unsorted samples were annotated as CD4+, CD8+ or unknown. Wilcoxon tests were applied to paired samples to test diversity changes from C1D1 to C4D1. The immuneACCESS repertoire file appears here via TCRdb, limited to in-frame rearrangements. These files lack a portion of the clones; in checked studies, under half of the deficit traces to unresolved V genes, and the cause of the others is not known. Clone size and the V and J calls come from that table; the DNA yielded D and trimming. The sample has about 98,000 clones on record, roughly 89% of them singletons. The top ten hold 2.8% of the sample.

The time point label, read with the paper, signifies: cycle 1 day 1 (C1D1), immediately before nivolumab initiation. All trial patients had relapsed after autologous stem cell transplantation, with cohorts A, B and C differing in prior brentuximab vedotin exposure. The trial cohort was composed of about 58 patients with relapsed/refractory classical Hodgkin lymphoma, for whom complete response, partial response or progressive disease was recorded as best overall response. Trial patients were treated with single-agent nivolumab in the multi-cohort phase II CheckMate 205 trial. Best overall response was determined by an independent review committee according to the 2007 International Working Group response criteria. PBMCs from the trial were collected at three points: immediately before nivolumab initiation (C1D1), and during therapy at cycle 2 day 1 and cycle 4 day 1. After peripheral blood was drawn into 8 mL Vacutainer Cell Preparation Tubes, PBMCs were isolated by centrifugation and then cryopreserved.

What the authors observed across the whole study: Lower diversity was observed in patients in whom nivolumab was started less than 1 year after ASCT, and these patients were excluded from later analyses so that confounding by immune reconstitution would be avoided. Only a single clinical trial cohort was studied, and what caused the repertoire differences, possibly disease activity or prior therapy, remained undefined. Newly diagnosed patients were reported to have lower baseline TCR diversity than healthy donors, and relapsed/refractory patients were reported to have lower baseline TCR diversity still. Baseline diversity similar to that of newly diagnosed patients was observed in trial patients achieving complete response, whereas significantly lower diversity was observed in partial responders and progressors. CD4+ but not CD8+ TCR diversity rose significantly by C4D1 (p=0.0027 vs p=0.16), most apparent in complete responders (p=0.02).

To note about this clone: The specificity of this receptor is unknown. Base-call qualities are not available, and no considerably larger clone is one nucleotide away.

CDR1 and CDR2 were assigned from the germline V gene as SGHRS and YFSETQ. V is reduced by 2 bases and J by 7 bases, leaving a spacing of 16 bases between them. The CDR3, cysteine through phenylalanine, is 15 amino acids long. The DNA shown is the 45-base CDR3, in frame from base 1. The receptor comes from a human donor with classical Hodgkin lymphoma. The sample in question was peripheral blood mononuclear cells (PBMCs), obtained at baseline. Recombination joined TRBV5-1 with TRBJ2-1; the D gene is perhaps TRBD1 or TRBD2, as each covers 5 bases. The CDR3 here reads CASSFGYGTANEQFF. The DNA is as follows: TGCGCCAGCAGCTTCGGGTACGGGACGGCAAATGAGCAGTTCTTC. Supplemented by the reference TRBV5-1 and TRBJ2-1 proteins around the CDR3, the complete variable domain is KAGVTQTPRYLIKTRGQQVTLSCSPISGHRSVSWYQQTPGQGLQFLFEYFSETQRNKGNFPGRFSGRQFSNSRSEMNVSTLELGDSALYLCASSFGYGTANEQFFGPGTRLTVL.